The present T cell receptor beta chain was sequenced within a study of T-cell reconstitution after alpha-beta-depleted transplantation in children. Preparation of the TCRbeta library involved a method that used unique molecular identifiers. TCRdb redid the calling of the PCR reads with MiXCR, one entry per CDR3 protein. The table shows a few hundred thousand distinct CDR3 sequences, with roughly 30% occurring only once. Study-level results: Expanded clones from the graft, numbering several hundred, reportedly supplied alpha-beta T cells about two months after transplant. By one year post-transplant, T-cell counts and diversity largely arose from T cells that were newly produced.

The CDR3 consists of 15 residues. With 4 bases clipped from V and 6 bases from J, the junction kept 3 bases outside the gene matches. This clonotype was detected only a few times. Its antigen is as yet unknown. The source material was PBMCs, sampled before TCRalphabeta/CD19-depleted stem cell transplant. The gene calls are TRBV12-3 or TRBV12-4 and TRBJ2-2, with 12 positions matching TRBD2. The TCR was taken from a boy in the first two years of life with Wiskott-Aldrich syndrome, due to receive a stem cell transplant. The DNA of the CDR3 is TGTGCCAGCAGTTCAACTAGCGGGAGGCCCGGGGAGCTGTTTTTT. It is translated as CASSSTSGRPGELFF.